This T cell receptor (beta chain) came from a study of T cell repertoires in cytomegalovirus infection. About the research overall: An indication of both CMV infection and matching HLA type came from public TCR beta signatures.

V gave up 5 bases and J gave up 2 bases, with 15 bases separating them. The CDR3 spans 15 residues. CDR1 and CDR2 (germline): SGHTA, FQGNSA. Study conclusions and caveats: Ex vivo responses were dominated by HLA-C-restricted CMV-specific TCR beta clonotypes. People with CMV and the relevant HLA were identified by cumulative public TCR beta family frequency.

MiXCR, applied by TCRdb to the reads, yields one record per CDR3 protein. The sample includes around 270,000 distinct CDR3 sequences, approximately 10% of them seen just once. The table lists this clonotype with many counts. Antigen: not known. The chain couples TRBV7-2 to TRBJ1-2; D is possibly TRBD1 (5 bases). Sequenced: PBMCs. The receptor's source is a human donor in good health (CMV status not recorded). Some clones in this sample may be carry-over from other donors' samples. The CDR3 loop reads CASSERYGGNYGYTF. The CDR3 nucleotides read TGTGCCAGCAGCGAACGTTATGGGGGGAACTATGGCTACACCTTC.